Each of the 7 T cell receptor beta chains below was sequenced from the same sample in a study of early T cells in non-severe SARS-CoV-2 infection. MiXCR, run by TCRdb on the 5' RACE reads, gives a single entry per CDR3 protein. Of tens of thousands of distinct CDR3 sequences in the sample, roughly 6% were seen once. Sample: whole blood. These receptors came from an adult who was a healthcare worker with PCR-confirmed SARS-CoV-2 infection or an uninfected control (not recorded which).

V is TRBV20-1 and J is TRBJ2-5, with a tentative D call TRBD1 (5 bases). Germline CDR1 DFQATT, CDR2 SNEGSKA (reference sequence). The CDR3 spans 13 residues. V was pared by 7 bases and J by 7 bases, with 19 bases between. Here the CDR3 reads CSVADDSSGTQYF. In DNA, the CDR3 is TGCAGTGTCGCAGATGACAGTTCGGGGACCCAGTACTTC.

This clonotype has a handful of counts. The chain recombines TRBV6-6 with TRBJ2-1; D may be TRBD2 (6 bases). The V gene lost 1 base and the J gene lost 9 bases, with 13 bases spanning the gap. CDR1 and CDR2 (germline): MNHNY, SVGAGI (reference sequence). This CDR3 comprises 14 residues. Written as DNA, the CDR3 is TGTGCCAGCAGTTACTTGCAAGCGGGTAGTGAGCAGTTCTTC. Encoded protein: CASSYLQAGSEQFF.

This clonotype was seen many times. The chain is built from TRBV20-1 and TRBJ2-1, with TRBD2 matching 7 bases. The CDR3 runs 16 residues. Germline V gene data show CDR1 as DFQATT and CDR2 as SNEGSKA (reference sequence). The trim removed 2 bases at V and 3 bases at J, leaving 10 bases unmatched. The CDR3 protein is CSARYDAGVVYNEQFF. The CDR3 region has the DNA TGCAGTGCTAGATACGACGCGGGGGTAGTCTACAATGAGCAGTTCTTC.

The sample holds many counts of this clonotype. V is TRBV6-5 and J is TRBJ2-1; 8 nucleotides align to TRBD2. The CDR3 has 16 amino acids. Losses at the gene ends were 5 bases for V and 6 bases for J; bases not matched to a gene: 12. Per the germline V gene, CDR1 is MNHEY and CDR2 is SVGAGI. The CDR3 spells CASSAPAAGAGNEQFF. For the CDR3, the DNA is TGTGCCAGCAGTGCCCCGGCAGCGGGGGCTGGCAATGAGCAGTTCTTC.

As to this clonotype: Relative to the germline gene, one junction end is altered; a read error may explain this. The V gene is TRBV20-1, the J gene TRBJ2-3; perhaps TRBD2 as D (6 bases). This CDR3 has 18 amino acids. The germline V gene encodes CDR1 DFQATT and CDR2 SNEGSKA (reference sequence). The CDR3 is CSAREERGLSPSTDTQYF. CDR3 coding DNA: TGCAGTGCCAGAGAGGAGAGAGGACTATCCCCTAGCACAGATACGCAGTATTTT.

The chain has TRBV6-5 and TRBJ2-7; 8 nucleotides align to TRBD1. CDR3 size: 14 residues. Germline-derived CDR1 and CDR2 are MNHEY and SVGAGI. The V and J ends lost 5 bases and 3 bases, in that order; junction bases with no gene match: 6. In nucleotides, the CDR3 is TGTGCCAGCAGTAACTTAGGACAGGGCTACGAGCAGTACTTC. Translation gives CASSNLGQGYEQYF.

The genes are TRBV6-1 and TRBJ2-7; 9 positions agree with TRBD1. CDR3 length: 16 residues. The J segment lost 3 bases and the V segment lost 3 bases, leaving 9 bases of the junction unmatched. CDR1 MNHNS and CDR2 SASEGT come from the germline V gene. This chain's CDR3 is CASSDIRTGALYEQYF. CDR3 nucleotide sequence: TGTGCCAGCAGTGACATAAGGACAGGGGCCCTCTACGAGCAGTACTTC.